This paragraph covers one TCR beta chain sequence. CDR1 is MDHEN, CDR2 SYDVKM, per germline. V lost 8 bases and J lost 1, with 6 bases in between. This CDR3 comprises 12 residues. This entry belongs to a study of OX40 agonist ivuxolimab in advanced cancers. TCRdb's table, derived via immunoSEQ multiplex PCR, lists solely in-frame clones and lacks some. The table records 55,000 to 75,000 clones, 70% to 85% of them present only once. This receptor was taken from an adult with an advanced solid tumor such as melanoma, head and neck, liver or kidney cancer. V is TRBV28 and J is TRBJ1-5; D remains ambiguous. The sample in question was CD4+ or CD8+ T cells sorted from blood, obtained in a trial of the OX40 agonist ivuxolimab. Written as DNA, the CDR3 is TGTGCCAGCCGGGGAAGCAATCAGCCCCAGCATTTT. It yields the protein CASRGSNQPQHF.